The 17 T cell receptor beta chains reported below all come from one sample, sequenced in a study of tumor-infiltrating lymphocytes in glioblastoma multiforme. Multiple V-beta primers and a C-beta primer amplified TCRB from RNA. MiXCR was run by TCRdb on the multiplex PCR reads, yielding one entry per CDR3 protein. This repertoire shows about 32,000 distinct CDR3 sequences, approximately 66% found once; its top ten account for around a third. The source material was brain tumor tissue. The receptors were gathered from a male donor with glioblastoma.

This clonotype was counted only a few times. No conserved phenylalanine or tryptophan ends this CDR3, so it is likely a read error. The chain combines TRBV20-1 with TRBJ1-2; TRBD1 might be the D (6 bases). This CDR3 has 14 amino acids. V dropped 7 bases and J dropped 6 bases, with 21 bases sitting between them. Germline CDR1 and CDR2: DFQATT and SNEGSKA (reference sequence). The CDR3 protein is CSGFHLGTRDGYTL. The CDR3 nucleotides are TGCAGTGGTTTTCATTTGGGGACAAGGGATGGCTACACCCTC.

To note about this clonotype: The conserved final phenylalanine or tryptophan is absent from the CDR3, which likely points to a read error. The DNA is left out, because the CDR3 cannot be placed on it with certainty; the CDR3 is given as TCRdb lists it. The rearrangement links TRBV20-1 to TRBJ2-2; TRBD2, the table's D call, was not compared with the DNA. Germline V gives CDR1 DFQATT, CDR2 SNEGSKA (reference sequence). The CDR3 length is 12 residues, termini included. CDR3 loop: CSVLAGGGELVL.

In its sample, this clonotype was seen once. Just one base apart from a much larger clone, this may be a read error. Without the conserved terminal phenylalanine or tryptophan, this CDR3 likely stems from a read error. The rearrangement uses TRBV29-1 and TRBJ1-4; no clear D gene. CDR3 length: 12 residues. V lost 7 bases, J lost 6 bases, and 12 bases lay in between. The germline V gene has CDR1 SQVTM and CDR2 ANQGSEA. CDR3 sequence (DNA): TGCAGCGCCCGGGCCTGGGATGAAAAACTGTTTTAT. Translated, it gives CSARAWDEKLFY.

By its share, this clonotype is large. This chain joins TRBV11-2 and TRBJ2-7, with 9 nucleotides matching TRBD1. V shed 5 bases and J 4 bases; nucleotides not matched to a gene: 9. The CDR3 has 15 amino acids. CDR1 and CDR2 from the germline V gene are SGHAT and FQNNGV. CDR3 coding DNA: TGTGCCAGCAGCGTATCCCGGGACAGGGAATACGAGCAGTACTTC. This translates into CASSVSRDREYEQYF.

This clonotype has only one observation. One junction end disagrees with the germline gene, perhaps due to a read error. The J gene is TRBJ2-1, the V gene TRBV29-1; D is possibly TRBD1 (6 bases). The CDR3 spans 12 residues. CDR1 is SQVTM and CDR2 is ANQGSEA in the germline V gene. CDR3 in DNA: TGCAGCGTTACTCAGGGGCTGGATGAGCAGTTCTTT. Its protein product is CSVTQGLDEQFF.

This clonotype was recorded only once. The junction does not match germline at one end; this may be a read error. The chain links TRBV9 to TRBJ1-5; 9 positions match TRBD1. Germline CDR1 SGDLS, CDR2 YYNGEE. The CDR3 is 15 amino acids. In nucleotides, the CDR3 is TGTGCCAGCTCTCCCGGACAGGGGAAAAATCAGCCCCGGCATTTT. Protein product: CASSPGQGKNQPRHF. Full variable domain (remainder filled in from reference TRBV9 and TRBJ1-5): DSGVTQTPKHLITATGQRVTLRCSPRSGDLSVYWYQQSLDQGLQFLIQYYNGEERAKGNILERFSAQQFPDLHSELNLSSLELGDSALYFCASSPGQGKNQPRHFGDGTRLSIL.

This clonotype was detected once. This is likely a read error, given that the CDR3 carries no conserved phenylalanine or tryptophan at its end. The DNA is left out, because the CDR3 cannot be placed on it with certainty; the CDR3 is given as TCRdb lists it. The chain has TRBV11-2 and TRBJ2-3. The CDR3 is made up of 12 amino acids, end residues included. CDR1 and CDR2 from the germline V gene are SGHAT and FQNNGV. CDR3 sequence: CASSHSTDTQFL.

In regard to this clonotype: The conserved phenylalanine or tryptophan normally closing the CDR3 is absent here, so this likely arose from a read error. V gene TRBV4-1 combines with J gene TRBJ2-5; possibly TRBD1 for D (5 bases). Germline V CDR1 and CDR2: MGHRA, YSYEKL. The CDR3 runs 15 residues. This CDR3 is CASSQEVREQEIQYL. DNA for the CDR3: TGCGCCAGCAGCCAAGAAGTCAGGGAACAGGAGATCCAGTACTTA.

Remarks on this clonotype: Because it lacks the conserved phenylalanine or tryptophan at the end, this CDR3 is likely a read error. The chain has TRBV4-1 and TRBJ1-6; 10 nucleotides match TRBD1. Germline CDR1 and CDR2: MGHRA and YSYEKL. V gave up 4 bases and J gave up 10 bases; unmatched junction bases: 10. The CDR3 consists of 16 residues. The CDR3 loop reads CASSLGLQDRGSPLHL. In DNA form, the CDR3 reads TGCGCCAGCAGCCTAGGACTCCAGGACAGGGGGTCACCCCTCCACTTA.

A note on this clonotype: One junction end does not reproduce the germline sequence, and a read error may be involved. DNA of the CDR3: TGCAACGTTGAAGACTACTACGAGCGGTACTTC. Its translation: CNVEDYYERYF. V is TRBV29-1 and J is TRBJ2-7; TRBD2 is a possible D gene (5 bases). The germline V gene encodes CDR1 SQVTM and CDR2 ANQGSEA. CDR3 length equals 11 residues.

This clonotype qualifies as medium-sized (0.01 to 0.1%). This sequence joins TRBV4-2 and TRBJ2-2, with unresolved D. V lost 0 bases to trimming and J lost 7 bases, with 9 bases between them. This CDR3 contains 14 residues. CDR1 is LGHNA, CDR2 YNFKEQ, per germline. The CDR3 is CASSQEKKVGELFF. DNA for the CDR3: TGTGCCAGCAGCCAAGAGAAGAAGGTCGGGGAGCTGTTTTTT.

This clonotype was counted only a few times. The chain employs TRBV11-2 and TRBJ2-1; 7 positions agree with TRBD2. There are 18 residues in the CDR3. Looked up from germline, CDR1 is SGHAT and CDR2 is FQNNGV. Trimming took 1 base from V and 6 from J; bases not matched to a gene: 15. CDR3 DNA sequence: TGTGCCAGCAGCTTAGTACCCCTCCGGGCGGGAGAAAGCAATGAGCAGTTCTTC. It encodes CASSLVPLRAGESNEQFF.

With regard to this clonotype: Because it lacks the conserved phenylalanine or tryptophan at the end, this CDR3 is likely a read error. This rearrangement joins TRBV5-1 to TRBJ2-7; D is unclear. CDR1 is SGHRS and CDR2 is YFSETQ in the germline V gene. This CDR3 has 13 residues. The CDR3 loop reads CASSLGRGYKQYL. The CDR3 region has the DNA TGCGCCAGCAGCTTGGGACGCGGCTACAAGCAGTACCTC.

This clonotype was detected only once. A much larger clone differs by one base, so this may be a read error. V gene TRBV28 combines with J gene TRBJ1-1; D is uncertain. Looked up from germline, CDR1 is MDHEN and CDR2 is SYDVKM. The CDR3 runs 14 residues. V dropped 6 bases and J dropped 1 base, with 12 bases sitting between them. CDR3 sequence reads: CASRRVAQNTEAFF. The CDR3 coding sequence is TGTGCCAGCAGAAGGGTGGCGCAGAACACTGAAGCTTTCTTT.

As concerns this clonotype: A much larger clone lies one base from this, so it may be a read error. The chain uses TRBV28 and TRBJ2-7; weak D call: TRBD1 (6 bases). From germline, CDR1 is MDHEN and CDR2 SYDVKM. Trimming removed 5 bases at V and 3 bases at J, with 20 bases between. This CDR3 spans 16 amino acids. As DNA, the CDR3 is TGTGCCAGCAGTCCCAGGGGTAAAGGGGCCGGCTACGAGCAGTACTTC. It translates to CASSPRGKGAGYEQYF.

For this clonotype: Just one base apart from a much larger clone, this may be a read error. The chain is built from TRBV7-9 and TRBJ2-7; TRBD2 aligns across 9 bases. The V gene's germline CDR1 is SEHNR and CDR2 FQNEAQ (reference sequence). The CDR3 contains 15 residues. Germline trimming cut 5 bases from V and 4 bases from J; bases unmatched to any gene: 9. CDR3 residues: CASSVLAGVEYEQYF. The DNA of the CDR3 is TGTGCCAGCAGCGTATTAGCGGGAGTTGAATACGAGCAGTACTTC.

This clonotype came up a few times. This chain links TRBV5-1 with TRBJ2-1, with 13 bases fitting TRBD2. From germline, CDR1 is SGHRS and CDR2 YFSETQ. V trimming: 4 bases; J trimming: 3 bases; junction bases outside the gene matches: 10. The CDR3 loop spans 18 amino acids. This CDR3 reads CASSPGTSGRAFYNEQFF. The DNA of the CDR3 is TGCGCCAGCAGCCCCGGCACTAGCGGGAGGGCCTTCTACAATGAGCAGTTCTTC.